The source of this T cell receptor beta chain is a study of spatial heterogeneity in lung cancer. Only a few counts were recorded for this clonotype. As for time point: blood at routine non-recurrence follow-up after resection. Germline V gene sequence: CDR1 LNHDA, CDR2 SQIVND (reference sequence). CDR3 length: 16 residues. V lost 3 bases and J lost 2, with 13 bases in between. TCRdb reprocessed the 5' RACE reads with MiXCR, giving one entry per CDR3 protein. The sample yields 25,000 to 35,000 distinct CDR3 sequences, 10% seen once. The receptor was isolated from a female donor with early-stage non-small cell lung cancer. The material sequenced was PBMCs, taken at follow-up. This chain connects TRBV19 to TRBJ2-2; D might be TRBD2 (6 bases). The CDR3 coding sequence is TGTGCCAGTAGTATCTCGTGGAGGGGAAACACCGGGGAGCTGTTTTTT. Its protein is CASSISWRGNTGELFF.